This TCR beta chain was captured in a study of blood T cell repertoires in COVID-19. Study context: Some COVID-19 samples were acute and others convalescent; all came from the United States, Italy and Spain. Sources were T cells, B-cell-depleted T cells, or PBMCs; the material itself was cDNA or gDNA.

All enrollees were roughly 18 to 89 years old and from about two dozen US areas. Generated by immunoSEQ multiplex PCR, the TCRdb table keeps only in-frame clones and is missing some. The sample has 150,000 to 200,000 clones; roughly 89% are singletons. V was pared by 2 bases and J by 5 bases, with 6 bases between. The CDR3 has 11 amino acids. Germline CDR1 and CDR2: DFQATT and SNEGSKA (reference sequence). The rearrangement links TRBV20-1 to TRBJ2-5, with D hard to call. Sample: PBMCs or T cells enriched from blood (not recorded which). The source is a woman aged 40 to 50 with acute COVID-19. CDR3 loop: CSARLMETQYF. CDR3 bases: TGCAGTGCTAGACTTATGGAGACCCAGTACTTC.